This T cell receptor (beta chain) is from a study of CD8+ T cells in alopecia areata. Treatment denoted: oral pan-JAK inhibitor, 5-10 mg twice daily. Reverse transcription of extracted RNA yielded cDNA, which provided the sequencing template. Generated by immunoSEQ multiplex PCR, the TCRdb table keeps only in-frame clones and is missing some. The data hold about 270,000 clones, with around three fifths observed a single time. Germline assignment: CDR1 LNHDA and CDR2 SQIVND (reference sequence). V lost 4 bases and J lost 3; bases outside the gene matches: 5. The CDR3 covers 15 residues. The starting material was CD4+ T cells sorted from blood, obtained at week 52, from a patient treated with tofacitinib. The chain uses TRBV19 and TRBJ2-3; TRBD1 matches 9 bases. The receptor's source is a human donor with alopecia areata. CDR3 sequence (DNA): TGTGCCAGTAGTAGGCGACAGGGGGGAACAGATACGCAGTATTTT. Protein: CASSRRQGGTDTQYF.